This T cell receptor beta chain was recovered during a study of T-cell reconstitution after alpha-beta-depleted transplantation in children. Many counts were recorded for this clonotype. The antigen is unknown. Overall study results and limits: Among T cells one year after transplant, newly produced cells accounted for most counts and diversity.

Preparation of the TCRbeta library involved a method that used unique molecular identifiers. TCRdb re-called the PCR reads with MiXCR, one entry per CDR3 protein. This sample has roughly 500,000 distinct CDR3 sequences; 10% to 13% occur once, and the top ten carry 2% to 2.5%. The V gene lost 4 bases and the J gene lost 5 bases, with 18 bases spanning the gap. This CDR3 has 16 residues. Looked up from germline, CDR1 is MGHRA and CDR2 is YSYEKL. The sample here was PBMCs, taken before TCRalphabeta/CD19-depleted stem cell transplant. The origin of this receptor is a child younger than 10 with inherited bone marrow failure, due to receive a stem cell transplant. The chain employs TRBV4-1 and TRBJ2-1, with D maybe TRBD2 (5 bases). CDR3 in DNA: TGCGCCAGCAGCCGTACCCAGCGGTCATCAAACAATGAGCAGTTCTTC. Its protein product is CASSRTQRSSNNEQFF.